One sample yielded the 31 T cell receptor beta chains listed below, sequenced in a study of cytomegalovirus exposure and HLA in healthy donors (dated by TCRdb to 2016 to 2017). Library preparation employed the immunoSEQ multiplex PCR assay. For the multiplex PCR, a mixture combining 60 forward primers for TCR Vbeta segments and 13 reverse primers for TCR Jbeta segments was used. The clones in this table, taken by TCRdb from immuneACCESS, are in-frame only. Not every clone is retained; where verified, under half of the shortfall comes from an unresolved V gene, and the cause of the rest is unknown. The sample table records nearly 110,000 clones; roughly four fifths of these occur just once. Approximately 2.6% of the sample lies in the top ten. Sequenced: PBMCs. These receptors came from a male donor in good health and CMV-seropositive.

The chain couples TRBV2 to TRBJ1-2; D not resolved. Germline V lookup: CDR1 SNHLY, CDR2 FYNNEI. The length of the CDR3 is 14 residues. With 8 bases removed from V and 5 bases from J, the gap between germline ends came to 18 bases. The CDR3 sequence: CASSGGSGLYGYTF. CDR3 sequence (DNA): TGTGCCAGCTCGGGTGGCAGCGGGCTTTATGGCTACACCTTC.

The chain recombines TRBV4-1 with TRBJ1-5, with D possibly being TRBD1 (6 bases). Germline loops: CDR1 MGHRA, CDR2 YSYEKL. CDR3 length: 16 residues. With 1 base removed from V and 1 base from J, the gap between germline ends came to 11 bases. CDR3 sequence reads: CASSQGHTGSNQPQHF. CDR3 DNA: TGCGCCAGCAGCCAAGGCCACACAGGGAGCAATCAGCCCCAGCATTTT.

CDR3 DNA sequence: TGTGCCAGCAGTGATATCTTTGGAACTAGCGTTGGGTCCGGGGAGCTGTTTTTT. Residues: CASSDIFGTSVGSGELFF. The rearrangement links TRBV6-1 to TRBJ2-2; 7 nucleotides agree with TRBD2. The CDR3 loop spans 18 amino acids. V was clipped by 3 bases and J by 6 bases; unmatched bases: 16. In germline, CDR1 is MNHNS, CDR2 SASEGT.

The gene calls are TRBV5-1 and TRBJ1-1; the D gene is possibly TRBD1 (6 bases). CDR3 size: 15 residues. Trimming took 0 bases from V and 7 from J, leaving 16 bases between them. Germline-derived CDR1 and CDR2 are SGHRS and YFSETQ. The CDR3 protein is CASSLAKFEGDEAFF. The CDR3 DNA sequence: TGCGCCAGCAGCTTGGCGAAATTCGAGGGGGATGAAGCTTTCTTT.

This clone was recorded a few times. The V and J genes are TRBV30 and TRBJ2-7, with 7 bases lining up with TRBD2. J was trimmed by 2 bases and V by 3 bases; bases with no gene match: 10. The germline V gene encodes CDR1 GTSNPN and CDR2 SVGIG (reference sequence). The CDR3 sequence is 15 residues long. The CDR3: CAWRRVSGGTYEQYF. For the CDR3, the DNA is TGTGCCTGGAGACGGGTTTCCGGGGGGACCTACGAGCAGTACTTC.

The chain joins TRBV9 to TRBJ1-1; D may be TRBD1 (5 bases). The CDR3 length is 15 residues. Deletions cut 3 bases from V and 5 bases from J, with 17 bases between. From germline, CDR1 is SGDLS and CDR2 YYNGEE. CDR3 region: CASSASLREETEAFF. The CDR3 DNA is TGTGCCAGCAGCGCCTCGCTCAGGGAGGAAACTGAAGCTTTCTTT.

The chain links TRBV28 to TRBJ2-1; tentative D call: TRBD2 (7 bases). Germline lookup yields CDR1 MDHEN and CDR2 SYDVKM. The CDR3 sequence is 17 residues long. V gave up 0 bases and J gave up 0 bases, with 12 bases separating them. The CDR3 sequence: CASSLWRGGSSYNEQFF. In DNA, the CDR3 is TGTGCCAGCAGTTTATGGAGGGGGGGGAGCTCCTACAATGAGCAGTTCTTC.

The gene calls are TRBV5-1 and TRBJ1-1; 7 nucleotides agree with TRBD1. V shed 6 bases, J shed 4 bases, and the junction held 6 bases outside the gene matches. The germline V gene has CDR1 SGHRS and CDR2 YFSETQ. CDR3 length: 13 amino acids. Written as DNA, the CDR3 is TGCGCCAGCACCTCGACAGGGAGCACTGAAGCTTTCTTT. Its translation is CASTSTGSTEAFF.

The chain uses TRBV5-1 and TRBJ1-5, with D tentatively TRBD1 (6 bases). The CDR3 contains 15 residues. Germline CDR1 and CDR2: SGHRS and YFSETQ. V shed 4 bases and J shed 3 bases, with 14 bases lying between them. The CDR3 is CASSREAGDNQPQHF. The DNA of the CDR3 is TGCGCCAGCAGCCGGGAGGCAGGGGACAATCAGCCCCAGCATTTT.

The chain has TRBV5-6 and TRBJ1-1, with unresolved D. CDR1 SGHDT and CDR2 YYEEEE come from the germline V gene. The ends were cut back, 1 base at V and 2 bases at J, with 12 bases in the middle. This CDR3 is built from 15 residues. The CDR3 DNA is TGTGCCAGCAGCTTGATTCTAACGGGTAACACTGAAGCTTTCTTT. It codes for CASSLILTGNTEAFF.

The chain recombines TRBV9 with TRBJ2-2, with TRBD1 matching 9 bases. The CDR3 is made up of 16 amino acids. Germline values: CDR1 SGDLS, CDR2 YYNGEE. The junction had 6 bases not matched to a gene; V was cut back by 3 bases and J by 3 bases. For the CDR3, the DNA is TGTGCCAGCAGCGCGGGGGGACAGGGTTACACCGGGGAGCTGTTTTTT. Translating it yields CASSAGGQGYTGELFF.

This chain connects TRBV27 to TRBJ2-7, with D perhaps matching TRBD2 (6 bases). Germline V gives CDR1 MNHEY, CDR2 SMNVEV (reference sequence). The CDR3 is 14 amino acids. Trimming cost V 2 bases and J 7 bases, with 15 bases left between them. CDR3 amino acids: CASSLGLAIQEQYF. For the CDR3, the DNA is TGTGCCAGCAGTTTAGGGCTAGCGATTCAGGAGCAGTACTTC.

The chain couples TRBV18 to TRBJ1-4; D gene unclear. Looked up from germline, CDR1 is KGHSH and CDR2 is LQKENI. The CDR3 is made up of 15 amino acids. The V gene lost 4 bases and the J gene lost 5 bases, with 14 bases spanning the gap. The CDR3 is CASSQPRSSNEKLFF. The CDR3 nucleotides are TGTGCCAGCTCACAGCCGCGGTCGTCAAATGAAAAACTGTTTTTT. Full variable domain (missing parts from reference TRBV18 and TRBJ1-4): NAGVMQNPRHLVRRRGQEARLRCSPMKGHSHVYWYRQLPEEGLKFMVYLQKENIIDESGMPKERFSAEFPKEGPSILRIQQVVRGDSAAYFCASSQPRSSNEKLFFGSGTQLSVL.

V usage is TRBV28 and J usage is TRBJ2-7; TRBD1 agrees at 11 bases. The CDR3 sequence is 17 residues long. Germline trimming cut 5 bases from V and 3 bases from J; bases unmatched to any gene: 12. Germline V gene sequence: CDR1 MDHEN, CDR2 SYDVKM. The CDR3 sequence is CASSPRLSGTGGYEQYF. CDR3 sequence (DNA): TGTGCCAGCAGTCCGCGCCTATCCGGGACAGGGGGCTACGAGCAGTACTTC.

There are a few counts of this clone. V and J are TRBV7-2 and TRBJ1-6, with a tentative D call TRBD1 (6 bases). The CDR3 has 15 residues. Germline loops: CDR1 SGHTA, CDR2 FQGNSA. V shed 1 base and J shed 5 bases, with 9 bases lying between them. CDR3 coding DNA: TGTGCCAGCAGCTTAGACAGGGTTAATAATTCACCCCTCCACTTT. It yields the protein CASSLDRVNNSPLHF.

This chain links TRBV6-5 with TRBJ1-1; 7 bases agree with TRBD1. Trimming took 6 bases from V and 1 from J; bases not matched to a gene: 8. Germline CDR1 reads MNHEY; CDR2 reads SVGAGI. CDR3 length: 15 residues. The CDR3 nucleotides read TGTGCCAGCAGCGTGAAACAGGGGCGGAACACTGAAGCTTTCTTT. It encodes CASSVKQGRNTEAFF.

This clone showed up just a few times. The chain combines TRBV19 with TRBJ2-1, with 7 bases that match TRBD2. Germline V lookup: CDR1 LNHDA, CDR2 SQIVND (reference sequence). The CDR3 runs to 16 residues. V lost 1 base and J lost 1; bases outside the gene matches: 4. The CDR3 bases are TGTGCCAGTAGTATAGTGACGGGAGGTTCCTACAATGAGCAGTTCTTC. The encoded protein is CASSIVTGGSYNEQFF.

This clone was picked up one time. The chain recombines TRBV11-2 with TRBJ2-1; TRBD2 might be the D (6 bases). The CDR3 has 15 amino acids. Trimming cost V 5 bases and J 5 bases, with 16 bases left between them. Per the germline V gene, CDR1 is SGHAT and CDR2 is FQNNGV. CDR3 DNA sequence: TGTGCCAGCAGCCGATGGAGTGGGGGGAACAATGAGCAGTTCTTC. This gives the protein CASSRWSGGNNEQFF.

The rearrangement uses TRBV27 and TRBJ1-4; TRBD1 is a possible D gene (6 bases). V gave up 0 bases and J gave up 3 bases, with 17 bases separating them. This CDR3 comprises 18 residues. The germline gives CDR1 MNHEY, CDR2 SMNVEV (reference sequence). This CDR3 is CASSLSTGSGAANEKLFF. CDR3 coding DNA: TGTGCCAGCAGTTTATCAACAGGGTCTGGCGCAGCTAATGAAAAACTGTTTTTT.

The chain carries TRBV18 and TRBJ1-2, with D possibly matching TRBD1 (5 bases). CDR3 length equals 12 residues. Trimming cost V 5 bases and J 4 bases, with 8 bases left between them. CDR1 KGHSH and CDR2 LQKENI come from the germline V gene. The CDR3 DNA follows: TGTGCCAGCTCATTCGACAGCTATGGCTACACCTTC. It specifies CASSFDSYGYTF.

The genes are TRBV6-5 and TRBJ2-7; D might be TRBD2 (7 bases). The CDR3 totals 13 residues. Deletions cut 8 bases from V and 6 bases from J, with 17 bases between. Germline assignment: CDR1 MNHEY and CDR2 SVGAGI. CDR3 nucleotides: TGTGCCAGCCGCGCGGGGGCGAATGGCGAGCAGTACTTC. This translates into CASRAGANGEQYF.

This clone has a handful of counts. The chain uses TRBV5-4 and TRBJ2-3; 7 bases align to TRBD1. Germline V gives CDR1 SGHNT, CDR2 YYREEE (reference sequence). V lost 4 bases and J lost 1; bases outside the gene matches: 6. The CDR3 totals 15 residues. The CDR3 sequence is CASSHGQEGTDTQYF. The CDR3 DNA follows: TGTGCCAGCAGCCACGGACAGGAGGGCACAGATACGCAGTATTTT.

The CDR3 nucleotides read TGCGCCAGCAGCTCAGGGGGCCGGGACACTGAAGCTTTCTTT. It encodes CASSSGGRDTEAFF. V gene TRBV5-1 combines with J gene TRBJ1-1, with TRBD1 matching 8 bases. The ends lost 3 bases at V and 3 bases at J; junction bases unmatched: 4. This CDR3 is 14 amino acids long. The germline V gene encodes CDR1 SGHRS and CDR2 YFSETQ.

The V and J genes are TRBV29-1 and TRBJ2-5; a possible D gene is TRBD1 (5 bases). Between the trimmed V and J ends, which lost 3 bases and 4 bases, there was a span of 9 bases. CDR1 is SQVTM, CDR2 ANQGSEA, per germline. The CDR3 loop spans 12 amino acids. The CDR3 DNA reads as TGCAGCGTTGATTCCAGGGCAGAGACCCAGTACTTC. It is translated as CSVDSRAETQYF.

V and J are TRBV5-1 and TRBJ2-7, with D maybe TRBD1 (6 bases). Trimming left V 4 bases short and J 2 bases short, with 13 bases between. Germline CDR1 is SGHRS and CDR2 is YFSETQ. The CDR3 runs 14 residues. CDR3 nucleotide sequence: TGCGCCAGCAGCCAACAAACAGGGACCTACGAGCAGTACTTC. Translation: CASSQQTGTYEQYF.

The V and J genes are TRBV6-4 and TRBJ2-3, with 9 bases aligning to TRBD1. Trimming at V came to 6 bases and at J to 6 bases, leaving 7 bases not matched to a gene. The CDR3 covers 14 residues. CDR1 is MRHNA, CDR2 SNTAGT, per germline. CDR3 loop: CASSRDRETDTQYF. CDR3 bases: TGTGCCAGCAGCCGGGACAGGGAGACTGATACGCAGTATTTT.

V usage is TRBV7-2 and J usage is TRBJ2-7, with 9 bases fitting TRBD2. CDR1 and CDR2 (germline): SGHTA, FQGNSA. V dropped 5 bases and J dropped 2; count of bases not matched to a gene: 10. The CDR3 is 16 residues long. CDR3 DNA sequence: TGTGCCAGCAGCCCGAGACTAGCGGTGACCACCTACGAGCAGTACTTC. This gives the protein CASSPRLAVTTYEQYF.

Here the CDR3 reads CASSEYRGHEKLFF. CDR3 bases: TGTGCCAGCAGTGAATACAGGGGCCATGAAAAACTGTTTTTT. This rearrangement joins TRBV25-1 to TRBJ1-4; D may be TRBD1 (6 bases). CDR1 is MGHDK and CDR2 is SYGVNS in the germline V gene. This CDR3 spans 14 amino acids. With 0 bases removed from V and 6 bases from J, the gap between germline ends came to 8 bases.

This clone appeared a few times. The chain links TRBV4-1 to TRBJ2-5; TRBD1 might be the D (5 bases). Germline V gene data show CDR1 as MGHRA and CDR2 as YSYEKL. This CDR3 spans 14 amino acids. The germline V and J ends were trimmed by 2 bases and 7 bases, with 14 bases remaining between them. The CDR3 is CASSQSPRAGTQYF. DNA of the CDR3: TGCGCCAGCAGCCAATCCCCCAGGGCCGGGACCCAGTACTTC.

This clone was observed a single time. The CDR3 nucleotides read TGTGCCAGCAGTTACAGCGGGGGGCCAATATTTCCGCAGTATTTT. This codes for CASSYSGGPIFPQYF. The gene calls are TRBV27 and TRBJ2-3; TRBD2 aligns across 9 bases. Germline CDR1 reads MNHEY; CDR2 reads SMNVEV (reference sequence). The V gene end was trimmed by 4 bases and the J gene end by 10 bases; junction bases not matched to a gene: 12. This CDR3 contains 15 residues.

The sample holds a few counts of this clone. The V gene is TRBV2, the J gene TRBJ2-5, with D possibly being TRBD2 (5 bases). CDR1 is SNHLY and CDR2 is FYNNEI in the germline V gene. Trimming removed 3 bases from V and 12 bases from J, with 11 bases in between. This CDR3 comprises 11 residues. The DNA of the CDR3 is TGTGCCAGCAGTGAGGAAGGGAGAGAGTACTTC. As protein: CASSEEGREYF.